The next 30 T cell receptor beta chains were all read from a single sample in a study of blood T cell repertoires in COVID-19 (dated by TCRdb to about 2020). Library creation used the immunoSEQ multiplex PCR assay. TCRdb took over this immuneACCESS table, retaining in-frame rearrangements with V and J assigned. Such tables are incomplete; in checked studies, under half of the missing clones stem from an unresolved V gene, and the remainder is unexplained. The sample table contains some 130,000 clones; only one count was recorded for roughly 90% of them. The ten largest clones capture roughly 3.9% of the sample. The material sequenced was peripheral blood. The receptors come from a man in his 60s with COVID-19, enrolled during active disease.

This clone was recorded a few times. The CDR3 protein is CASSIDPGQNTEAFF. As DNA, the CDR3 is TGTGCCAGTAGTATAGACCCGGGACAGAACACTGAAGCTTTCTTT. The chain has TRBV19 and TRBJ1-1, with D perhaps TRBD1 (6 bases). V shed 0 bases and J shed 1 base, with 9 bases lying between them. The CDR3 has 15 residues. Germline lookup yields CDR1 LNHDA and CDR2 SQIVND (reference sequence).

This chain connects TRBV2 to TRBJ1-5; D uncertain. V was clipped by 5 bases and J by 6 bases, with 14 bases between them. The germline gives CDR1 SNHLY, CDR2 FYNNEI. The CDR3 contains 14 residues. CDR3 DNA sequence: TGTGCCAGCAGTAAAACCACCCGCGGTCAGCCCCAGCATTTT. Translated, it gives CASSKTTRGQPQHF.

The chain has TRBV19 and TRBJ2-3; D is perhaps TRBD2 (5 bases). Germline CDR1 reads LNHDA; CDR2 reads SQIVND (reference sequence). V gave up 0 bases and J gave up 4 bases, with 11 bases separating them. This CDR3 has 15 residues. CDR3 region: CASSIDQGSADTQYF. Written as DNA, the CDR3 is TGTGCCAGTAGTATAGATCAAGGGAGTGCAGATACGCAGTATTTT.

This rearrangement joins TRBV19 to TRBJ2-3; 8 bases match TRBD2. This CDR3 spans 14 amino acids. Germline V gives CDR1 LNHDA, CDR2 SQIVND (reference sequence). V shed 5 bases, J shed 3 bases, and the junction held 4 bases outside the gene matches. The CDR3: CASSWGLGTDTQYF. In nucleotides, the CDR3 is TGTGCCAGTAGTTGGGGACTAGGGACAGATACGCAGTATTTT.

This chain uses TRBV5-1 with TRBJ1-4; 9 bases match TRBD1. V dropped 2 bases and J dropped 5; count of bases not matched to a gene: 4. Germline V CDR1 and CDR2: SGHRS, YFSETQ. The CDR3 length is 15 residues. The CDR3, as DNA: TGCGCCAGCAGCTTATACGGGACAGGGAATGAAAAACTGTTTTTT. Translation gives CASSLYGTGNEKLFF.

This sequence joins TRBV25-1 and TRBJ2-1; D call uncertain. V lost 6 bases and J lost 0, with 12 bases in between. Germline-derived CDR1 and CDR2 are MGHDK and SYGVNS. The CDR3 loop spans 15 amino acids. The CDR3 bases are TGTGCCAGCAGCCTAGGCGGAGTCTCCTACAATGAGCAGTTCTTC. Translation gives CASSLGGVSYNEQFF.

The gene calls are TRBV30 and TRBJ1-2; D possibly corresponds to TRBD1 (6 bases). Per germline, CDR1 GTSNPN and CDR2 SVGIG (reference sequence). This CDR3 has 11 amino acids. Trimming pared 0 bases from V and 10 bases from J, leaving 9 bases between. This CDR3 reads CAWSVGQIYTF. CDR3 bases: TGTGCCTGGAGTGTAGGACAGATCTACACCTTC.

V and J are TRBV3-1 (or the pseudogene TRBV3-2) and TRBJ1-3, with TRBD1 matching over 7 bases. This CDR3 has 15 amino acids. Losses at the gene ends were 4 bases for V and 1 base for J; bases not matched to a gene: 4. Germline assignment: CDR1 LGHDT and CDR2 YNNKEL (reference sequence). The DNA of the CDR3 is TGTGCCAGCAGCCCCACAGGGGTTTCTGGAAACACCATATATTTT. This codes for CASSPTGVSGNTIYF.

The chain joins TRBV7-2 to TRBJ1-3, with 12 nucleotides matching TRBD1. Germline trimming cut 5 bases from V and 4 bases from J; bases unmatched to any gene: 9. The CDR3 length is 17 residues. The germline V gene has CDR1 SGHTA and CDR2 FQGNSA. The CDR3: CASSAGQGASSGNTIYF. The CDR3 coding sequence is TGTGCCAGCAGCGCGGGACAGGGGGCCAGCTCCGGAAACACCATATATTTT.

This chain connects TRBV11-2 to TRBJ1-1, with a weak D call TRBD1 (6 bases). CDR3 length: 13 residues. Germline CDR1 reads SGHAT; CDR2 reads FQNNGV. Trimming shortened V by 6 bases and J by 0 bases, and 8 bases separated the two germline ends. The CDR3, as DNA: TGTGCCAGCAGTGGACAGCTGAACACTGAAGCTTTCTTT. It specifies CASSGQLNTEAFF.

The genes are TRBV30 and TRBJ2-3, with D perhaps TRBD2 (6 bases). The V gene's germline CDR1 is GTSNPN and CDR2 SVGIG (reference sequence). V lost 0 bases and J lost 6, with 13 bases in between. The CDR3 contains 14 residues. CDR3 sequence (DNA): TGTGCCTGGAGTGTACCCGGGACTTCGGATACGCAGTATTTT. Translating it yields CAWSVPGTSDTQYF.

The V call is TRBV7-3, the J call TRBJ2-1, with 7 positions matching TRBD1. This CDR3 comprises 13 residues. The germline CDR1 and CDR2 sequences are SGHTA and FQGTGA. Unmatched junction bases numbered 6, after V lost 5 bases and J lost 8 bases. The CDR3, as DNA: TGTGCCAGCAGCAAAGACAGGGTCGATGAGCAGTTCTTC. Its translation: CASSKDRVDEQFF.

CDR3 coding DNA: TGTGCCAGCAGCTTGCGACTAGAAGGTTTTGATGAGCAGTTCTTC. Protein: CASSLRLEGFDEQFF. The chain recombines TRBV6-5 with TRBJ2-1; perhaps TRBD2 as D (6 bases). This CDR3 region has 15 residues. The germline gives CDR1 MNHEY, CDR2 SVGAGI. Deletions cut 6 bases from V and 8 bases from J, with 20 bases between.

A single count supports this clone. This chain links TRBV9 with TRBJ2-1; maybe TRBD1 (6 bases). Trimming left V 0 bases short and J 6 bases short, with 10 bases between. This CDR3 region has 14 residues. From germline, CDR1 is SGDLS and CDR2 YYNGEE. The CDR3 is CASSVVGRGNEQFF. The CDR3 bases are TGTGCCAGCAGCGTAGTGGGCAGGGGCAATGAGCAGTTCTTC.

The CDR3 here is CASTPLGGLNGYTF. Written as DNA, the CDR3 is TGTGCCAGCACCCCGTTGGGGGGGCTAAATGGCTACACCTTC. The chain combines TRBV6-5 with TRBJ1-2, with D tentatively TRBD1 (6 bases). Germline CDR1 reads MNHEY; CDR2 reads SVGAGI. The CDR3 is 14 amino acids. The V gene lost 7 bases and the J gene lost 6 bases, with 18 bases spanning the gap.

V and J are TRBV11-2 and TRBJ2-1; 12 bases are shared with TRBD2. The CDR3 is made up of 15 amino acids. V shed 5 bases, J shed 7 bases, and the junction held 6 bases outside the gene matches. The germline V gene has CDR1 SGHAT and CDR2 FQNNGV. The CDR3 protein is CASSPRLAGVNEQFF. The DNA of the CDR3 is TGTGCCAGCAGCCCGCGACTAGCGGGGGTAAATGAGCAGTTCTTC.

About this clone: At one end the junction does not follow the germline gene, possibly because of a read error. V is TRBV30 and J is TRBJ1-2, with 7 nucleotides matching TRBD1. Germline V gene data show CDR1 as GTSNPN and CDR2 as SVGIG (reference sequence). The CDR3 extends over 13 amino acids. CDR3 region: CAYFGQAFYDYTF. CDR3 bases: TGTGCCTACTTCGGACAGGCCTTCTATGACTACACCTTC.

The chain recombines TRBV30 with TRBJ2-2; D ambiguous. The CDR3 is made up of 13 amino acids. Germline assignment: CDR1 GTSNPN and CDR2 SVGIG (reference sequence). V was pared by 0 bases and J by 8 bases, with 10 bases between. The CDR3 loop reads CAWSVRPGGELFF. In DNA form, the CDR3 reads TGTGCCTGGAGTGTACGGCCCGGGGGGGAGCTGTTTTTT. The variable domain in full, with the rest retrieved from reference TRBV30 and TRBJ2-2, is SQTIHQWPATLVQPVGSPLSLECTVEGTSNPNLYWYRQAAGRGLQLLFYSVGIGQISSEVPQNLSASRPQDRQFILSSKKLLLSDSGFYLCAWSVRPGGELFFGEGSRLTVL.

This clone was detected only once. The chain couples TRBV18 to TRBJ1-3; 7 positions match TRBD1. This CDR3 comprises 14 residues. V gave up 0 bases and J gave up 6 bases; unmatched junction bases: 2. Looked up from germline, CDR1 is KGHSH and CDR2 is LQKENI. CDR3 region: CASSPPGQKNTIYF. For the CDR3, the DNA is TGTGCCAGCTCACCACCGGGACAGAAAAACACCATATATTTT.

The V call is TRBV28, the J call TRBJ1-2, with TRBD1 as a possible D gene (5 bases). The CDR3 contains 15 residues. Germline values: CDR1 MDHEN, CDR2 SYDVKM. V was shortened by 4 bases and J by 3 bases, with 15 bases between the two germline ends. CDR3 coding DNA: TGTGCCAGCAGTTCCCCGGGGGGAGGGGACTATGGCTACACCTTC. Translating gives CASSSPGGGDYGYTF.

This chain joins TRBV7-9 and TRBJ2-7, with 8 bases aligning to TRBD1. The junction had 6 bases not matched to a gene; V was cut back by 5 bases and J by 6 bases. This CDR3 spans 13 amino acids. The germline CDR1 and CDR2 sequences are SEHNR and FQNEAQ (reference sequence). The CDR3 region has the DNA TGTGCCAGCAGCCCCACCAGGGGGCTCGAGCAGTACTTC. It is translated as CASSPTRGLEQYF.

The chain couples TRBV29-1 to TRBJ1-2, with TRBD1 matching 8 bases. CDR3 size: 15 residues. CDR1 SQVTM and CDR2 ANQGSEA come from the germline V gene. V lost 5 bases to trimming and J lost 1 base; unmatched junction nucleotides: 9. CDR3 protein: CSVSPDREINYGYTF. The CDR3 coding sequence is TGCAGCGTTTCCCCGGACAGGGAAATTAACTATGGCTACACCTTC.

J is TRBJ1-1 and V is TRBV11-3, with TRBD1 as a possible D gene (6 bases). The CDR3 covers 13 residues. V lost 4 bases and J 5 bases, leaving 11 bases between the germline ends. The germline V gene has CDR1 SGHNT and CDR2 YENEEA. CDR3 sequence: CASSYRVGTEAFF. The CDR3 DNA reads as TGTGCCAGCAGCTACAGGGTGGGAACTGAAGCTTTCTTT.

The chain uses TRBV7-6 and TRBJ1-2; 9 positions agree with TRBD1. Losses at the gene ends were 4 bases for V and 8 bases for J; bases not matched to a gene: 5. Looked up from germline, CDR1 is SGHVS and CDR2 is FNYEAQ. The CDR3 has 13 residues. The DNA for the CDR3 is TGTGCCAGCAGCTCGGGACAGGGCAACGGCTACACCTTC. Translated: CASSSGQGNGYTF.

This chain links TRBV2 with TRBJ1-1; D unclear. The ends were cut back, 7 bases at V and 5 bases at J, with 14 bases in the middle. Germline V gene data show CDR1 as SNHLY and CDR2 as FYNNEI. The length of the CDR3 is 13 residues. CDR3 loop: CASIRGERTEAFF. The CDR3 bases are TGTGCCAGCATTCGGGGAGAGAGAACTGAAGCTTTCTTT. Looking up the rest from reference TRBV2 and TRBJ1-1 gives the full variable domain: EPEVTQTPSHQVTQMGQEVILRCVPISNHLYFYWYRQILGQKVEFLVSFYNNEISEKSEIFDDQFSVERPDGSNFTLKIRSTKLEDSAMYFCASIRGERTEAFFGQGTRLTVV.

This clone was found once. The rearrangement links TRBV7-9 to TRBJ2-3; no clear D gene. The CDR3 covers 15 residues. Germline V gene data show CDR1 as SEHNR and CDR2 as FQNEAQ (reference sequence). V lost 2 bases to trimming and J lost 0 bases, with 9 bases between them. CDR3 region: CASSLTVTSTDTQYF. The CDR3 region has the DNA TGTGCCAGCAGCTTAACCGTGACTAGCACAGATACGCAGTATTTT.

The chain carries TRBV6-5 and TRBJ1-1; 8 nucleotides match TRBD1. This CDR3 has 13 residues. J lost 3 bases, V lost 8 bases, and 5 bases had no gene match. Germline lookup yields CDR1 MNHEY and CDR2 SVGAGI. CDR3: CASGQGGDTEAFF. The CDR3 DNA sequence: TGTGCCAGCGGACAGGGTGGAGACACTGAAGCTTTCTTT.

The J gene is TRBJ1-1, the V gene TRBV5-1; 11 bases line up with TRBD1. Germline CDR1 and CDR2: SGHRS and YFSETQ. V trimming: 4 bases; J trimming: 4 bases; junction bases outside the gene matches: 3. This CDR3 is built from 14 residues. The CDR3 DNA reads TGCGCCAGCAGCATAGGGACAGGGGGCACTGAAGCTTTCTTT. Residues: CASSIGTGGTEAFF.

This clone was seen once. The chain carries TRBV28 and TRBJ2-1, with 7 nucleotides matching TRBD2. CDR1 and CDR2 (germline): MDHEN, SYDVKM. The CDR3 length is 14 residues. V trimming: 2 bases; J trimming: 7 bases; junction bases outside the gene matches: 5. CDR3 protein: CASSLVREGNEQFF. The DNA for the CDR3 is TGTGCCAGCAGTTTAGTCAGGGAGGGTAATGAGCAGTTCTTC. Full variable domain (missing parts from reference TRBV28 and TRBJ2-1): DVKVTQSSRYLVKRTGEKVFLECVQDMDHENMFWYRQDPGLGLRLIYFSYDVKMKEKGDIPEGYSVSREKKERFSLILESASTNQTSMYLCASSLVREGNEQFFGPGTRLTVL.

The CDR3 DNA sequence: TGTGCCAGCACCGACTCGACAGGGAAAGGCACTGAAGCTTTCTTT. Translating it yields CASTDSTGKGTEAFF. This chain links TRBV28 with TRBJ1-1; 7 nucleotides match TRBD1. In germline, CDR1 is MDHEN, CDR2 SYDVKM. CDR3 length: 15 residues. J lost 4 bases, V lost 7 bases, and 12 bases had no gene match.